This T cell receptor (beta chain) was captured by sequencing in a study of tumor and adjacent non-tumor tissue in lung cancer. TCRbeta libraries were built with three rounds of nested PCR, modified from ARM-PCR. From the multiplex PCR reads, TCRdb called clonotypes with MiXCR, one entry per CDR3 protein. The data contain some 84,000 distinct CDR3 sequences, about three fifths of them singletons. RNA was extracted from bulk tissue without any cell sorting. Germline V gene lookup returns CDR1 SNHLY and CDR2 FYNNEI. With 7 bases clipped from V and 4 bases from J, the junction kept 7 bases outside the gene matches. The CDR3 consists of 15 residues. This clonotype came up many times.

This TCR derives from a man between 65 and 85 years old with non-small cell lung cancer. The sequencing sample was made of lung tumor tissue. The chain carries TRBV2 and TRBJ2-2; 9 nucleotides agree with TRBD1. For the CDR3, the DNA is TGTGCCAGCATCGGACAGGGGTGGGCCACCGGGGAGCTGTTTTTT. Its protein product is CASIGQGWATGELFF.